This T cell receptor beta chain was recovered during a study of shared clonotypes between healthy human individuals. Across the study: The cohort comprised a couple of women and a few men. Their ages spanned 18 to 49 years. Each donor had three CD4 naive, three CD4 memory, two CD8 naive and one CD8 memory plate. Findings of the study overall: An effect of sequencing depth on clonotype sharing among donors was expected. Estimated richness was generally greater in naive than memory subsets.

Profiled with immunoSEQ multiplex PCR; TCRdb holds only in-frame clones, not every one. The repertoire includes just over 2,000,000 clones, roughly 95% of them detected once, and about 1.1% sits in the top ten. There are 13 residues in the CDR3. Germline assignment: CDR1 LGHNA and CDR2 YNFKEQ. V was pared by 3 bases and J by 1 base, with 7 bases between. CD45RO-negative, CCR7-selected cells formed the naive CD8 fraction, which excluded terminally differentiated effector memory CD45RA+ cells. Of note for this clone: Its antigen is unknown. In the same sample, other DNA sequences code for this CDR3.

This clonotype originated in a man younger than 35 in good health. The material sequenced was naive CD8+ T cells sorted from blood. The chain has TRBV4-2 and TRBJ2-7; no firm D call. The CDR3 coding sequence is TGTGCCAGCAGCCATCGGTTTTCCTACGAGCAGTACTTC. This encodes CASSHRFSYEQYF.